Sequencing of this T cell receptor (beta chain) was carried out in a study of cytomegalovirus exposure and HLA in healthy donors (dated by TCRdb to about 2017). Regarding the study in general: In an earlier analysis of 587 of the donors, about 260 Gb of sequence data and 120 million or so unique TCR beta sequences from about 190 million T cells were reported. The later analysis used no new phenotypic data to find candidate immune exposures, relying instead on TCR beta sequences and their occurrence across donors. A later analysis re-analyzed previously published TCR beta repertoires from approximately 670 donors and added high-resolution HLA genotyping to study TCR occurrence patterns. A later genetic analysis took genome-wide SNP genotypes for 398 of the 666 donors and used that subset as a discovery cohort. To predict cytomegalovirus infection status, the study combined high-throughput TCR immunosequencing, statistical association of individual TCRs with disease status, and machine learning. The aim of the study was to test whether cataloging public T cell receptors could identify signatures of past pathogen exposure. In an earlier analysis of 550 to 700 of the donors, high-throughput TCR beta sequencing was used to judge whether each TCR beta V gene segment behaved as functional or pseudogenic. Besides the first cohort of 666 subjects, a separate validation cohort made up of roughly 130 different subjects was used. Using immunosequencing, the study profiled T cell repertoires from approximately 700 subjects and related those repertoires to cytomegalovirus serostatus. An early release covering 550 to 650 HLA-typed donors comprised about 310 gigabases of sequencing data and about 90 million unique TCR sequences. Across 398 genotyped donors of the cohort, an average of about 250,000 unique TCR beta nucleotide sequences per donor were sequenced, and approximately 17% of those sequences were non-productive. Typing coverage varied by locus: about 620-630 donors for A, B, C, DRB1 and DQB1; roughly 510 for DQA1; around 570 for DPA1; 450 to 480 for DPB1. Donor age, sex, ethnicity and CMV serostatus were collected together with the repertoire data. Every repertoire in the discovery cohort had been generated on one and the same sequencing platform. Because of strong linkage in the cohort, roughly 5 DR-DQ haplotypes were treated as single units for association and clustering. Class I and class II HLA loci were covered by the typing at four-digit resolution. The genetic ancestry cluster associated with self-reported Caucasian donors included about four fifths of the roughly 400 genotyped donors.

About this clone itself: The antigen it recognizes is unknown. It has no much larger one-base neighbor in the sample; base qualities were not kept.

The cohort was made up of about 610 healthy bone marrow donors. At the time of sampling, all cohort members were nominally healthy, though unrecorded immune exposures were likely present. The donor was CMV seronegative and belonged to the group of 350 or so seronegative cohort members. A peripheral blood sample was collected from each donor, and TCR beta sequencing was performed on peripheral blood mononuclear cells. Genomic DNA was extracted from the blood cell samples with the Qiagen DNeasy Blood Extraction Kit. Study-level results and caveats: In a later analysis, most CMV-associated TCR beta chains were found to appear HLA-restricted, with HLA associations seemingly driven largely by CMV exposure. According to a later analysis, TCR association rates differed among HLA loci, with DRB1 alleles showing the most associated TCRs and HLA-C alleles showing the fewest. A further reported finding was that TCR beta sequences accurately predicted the HLA-A and HLA-B alleles for most subjects in the first cohort. An association between a missense DCLRE1C variant and V-gene and J-gene trimming of TCR beta chains was found in a later genetic analysis and replicated in an independent cohort. According to a later genetic analysis, donors in an Asian-associated ancestry cluster had fewer N-insertions in productive TCRs than the approximately 630-donor mean. In a later analysis, several top co-occurrence clusters were reported to appear linked to parvovirus B19, influenza, CMV and Epstein-Barr virus. This cohort had only TCR beta chains sequenced, and the lack of alpha or paired-chain data limited which features could be detected. Because counts were too low, 15 or so rarely observed V segments, including chromosome 9 orphons, were excluded from the earlier analysis of 500 to 700 of the donors. A few of the identified cytomegalovirus-associated TCR beta chains were confirmed in vitro to be specific for cytomegalovirus antigens. The presence/absence analyses assumed that sequencing depth was roughly uniform across donors, and that assumption may not be true. Across donors, most TCR sequences were observed very rarely, whereas some public TCRs were present in many individuals. A cluster of highly shared sequence variants was judged likely to represent a technical artifact of the sequencing pipeline. A total of 150 to 200 TCR beta chains were listed by the study as associated with cytomegalovirus. The authors suggested that the approach could potentially be extended to other disease states and immunological phenotypes. Linkage disequilibrium might explain the correlated functional status among segregating V segments, but an unknown experimental factor could not be ruled out. In a later analysis, HLA-associated TCR beta chains were found to be more clonally expanded and to have lower generation probabilities than equally common non-associated chains. Assigning TCR associations to individual alleles was difficult when HLA alleles, especially DR and DQ, strongly co-occurred. Broadly in line with IMGT annotations, most TCR beta V segments showed up in productive rearrangements about 87% or about 30% of the time in an earlier analysis of around 600 of the donors. In a later analysis, around 17,000 TCR beta sequences were associated with specific HLA alleles at a false discovery rate of 0.05. Immune exposure information for the cohort was limited to CMV serostatus. The classifier was reported to diagnose cytomegalovirus status with high specificity and sensitivity in both the original and validation cohorts. Because HLA typing was unavailable for some donors at each locus, only the typed subset was used in association tests.

Library generation was performed with the immunoSEQ multiplex PCR assay. For the multiplex PCR, a mixture combining 60 forward primers for TCR Vbeta segments and 13 reverse primers for TCR Jbeta segments was used. The CDR3 region of rearranged TCR beta genes was amplified from genomic DNA by a multiplex PCR assay. The Illumina HiSeq System was used to sequence the amplified TCR beta libraries as 87-base-pair reads. From the authors' description of their analysis: In a later analysis, 80 million or so unique TCR beta chains were counted across the 666 repertoires, and about 9.9 million of these chains were shared by at least two donors. Raw reads were error-corrected and collapsed into unique sequences by a nearest-neighbor algorithm in which closely related sequences were merged to remove PCR and sequencing errors. CDR3 sequences were aligned to IMGT reference sequences to assign V, D and J gene segments. For a sequence to be retained, at least a six-nucleotide match to both a V gene segment and a J gene segment was required. Rearrangements were called productive when the CDR3 lacked stop codons and stayed in frame with V and J; all others were non-productive. CDR3 was defined according to IMGT convention as the region running from the second conserved V-encoded cysteine to the conserved J-encoded phenylalanine. The earlier analysis of 500 to 600 of the donors excluded sequences that lacked an unambiguous match to a single V gene segment. In an earlier analysis of 500 to 750 of the donors, V segments were called functional above 56.7% productive rearrangements and were called segregating when the between-donor standard deviation exceeded 5%. A statistical classification framework was built for diagnosing cytomegalovirus status from the catalog of TCR beta chain sequences. In a later analysis, TCR nucleotide sequences were compared against IMGT/GENE-DB human TR gene sequences so that V and J genes could be assigned. In a later analysis, CDR3 sequences and most-parsimonious VDJ recombination scenarios were assigned using the TCRdist pipeline. In a later analysis, each TCR beta chain was defined by its CDR3 amino acid sequence together with its V-gene family, and reads without a unique V-gene family were excluded. As a way to deal with suspected cross-contamination and a sequencing artifact, a later analysis dropped hundreds of nucleotide sequences that were highly shared and had low generation probability. In a later analysis, a clonal expansion index was calculated for each public chain from normalized within-repertoire ranks of inferred template counts. Generation probabilities in a later analysis came from a VDJ recombination model fitted to out-of-frame rearrangements, and those results were checked against IGoR. In a later analysis, hypergeometric tests were used to score TCR-TCR, TCR-HLA and TCR-CMV co-occurrence, with a repertoire-size bias correction applied to TCR pairs. To estimate false discovery rates, a later analysis permuted the HLA or CMV assignments 20 times. In a later analysis, co-occurring TCRs were grouped with DBSCAN, and TCRdist sequence similarity was added when clustering was performed within HLA-allele-positive subsets. Co-occurrence clustering excluded repertoires with fewer than 30,000 or more than 120,000 public chains, plus five with anomalous nucleotide sharing. TCRdb obtained this table from immuneACCESS and retained in-frame rearrangements with V and J assigned. These tables miss some clones; where compared with another copy, unresolved V genes account for less than half of the shortfall, and the remainder is unexplained. V, J and clone size are those of that table, while D and trimming were read from the DNA. This sample is represented by 120,000 to 150,000 clones; about 80% of them were singletons. The ten largest clones add up to 1.9% of the sample.

The sample taken for sequencing was PBMCs. The TCR comes from a woman aged 40 to 50 in good health and CMV-seronegative.

The DNA sequence is TGTGCCAGCCTACGGGATACGCAGTATTTT. Its coded protein is CASLRDTQYF. This sequence uses TRBV28 and TRBJ2-3, with no reliable assignment of the D segment. The CDR3, cysteine through phenylalanine, is 10 amino acids long. CDR3 DNA only is kept here, 30 bases in frame from base 1. Sequences MDHEN (CDR1) and SYDVKM (CDR2) are obtained from the germline V gene. Trimming costs V 8 bases and J 6 bases, and their ends lie 6 bases apart.